The TCR beta chain described here comes from a study of cytomegalovirus exposure and HLA in healthy donors. This clone was seen more than once but under ten times. Its antigen is unidentified. This CDR3 has 14 amino acids. The germline V gene encodes CDR1 SGHRS and CDR2 YFSETQ. J gave up 1 base and V 4 bases, and 4 bases lay outside the gene matches. Study results and limitations: What a later analysis reportedly showed was that an Asian-associated ancestry cluster had fewer N-insertions than the approximately 720-donor mean.

Vbeta (60) and Jbeta (13) primers were used in the PCR. Method: immunoSEQ multiplex PCR; TCRdb's copy keeps in-frame clones and lacks some. This table has over 85,000 clones, under 9% appearing once. The chain employs TRBV5-1 and TRBJ2-5; 7 bases are shared with TRBD2. This clonotype was obtained from a man aged 45 to 65 in good health and CMV-seronegative. Sequenced sample: PBMCs. In nucleotides, the CDR3 is TGCGCCAGCAGCCCCGGGGGGATCCAAGAGACCCAGTACTTC. Translated, it gives CASSPGGIQETQYF.